This T cell receptor (beta chain) stems from a study of identical twins. Findings and caveats of the study: Cross-sectional statistical analysis, not tracking of the same donors, underpinned the conclusions.

CDR1 is SGHKS and CDR2 is YYEKEE in the germline V gene (reference sequence). This CDR3 comprises 16 residues. V was clipped by 1 base and J by 3 bases, with 15 bases between them. This clonotype was seen a few times. The antigen is undetermined. TCRdb used MiXCR to reprocess the 5' RACE reads, holding one entry per CDR3 protein. The data show 550,000 to 700,000 distinct CDR3 sequences, 21% seen once. These records were also assigned to another study, of T cells expressing NK-cell markers. From that paper: Whether expanded NKG2C+ T cell clones recognized HCMV stayed uncertain.

The V and J genes are TRBV5-5 and TRBJ2-3; D is undetermined. Specimen: PBMCs. This TCR was recovered from a young woman in good health. CDR3 protein: CASSLTLIIWTDTQYF. The DNA of the CDR3 is TGTGCCAGCAGCTTGACCTTAATAATTTGGACAGATACGCAGTATTTT.